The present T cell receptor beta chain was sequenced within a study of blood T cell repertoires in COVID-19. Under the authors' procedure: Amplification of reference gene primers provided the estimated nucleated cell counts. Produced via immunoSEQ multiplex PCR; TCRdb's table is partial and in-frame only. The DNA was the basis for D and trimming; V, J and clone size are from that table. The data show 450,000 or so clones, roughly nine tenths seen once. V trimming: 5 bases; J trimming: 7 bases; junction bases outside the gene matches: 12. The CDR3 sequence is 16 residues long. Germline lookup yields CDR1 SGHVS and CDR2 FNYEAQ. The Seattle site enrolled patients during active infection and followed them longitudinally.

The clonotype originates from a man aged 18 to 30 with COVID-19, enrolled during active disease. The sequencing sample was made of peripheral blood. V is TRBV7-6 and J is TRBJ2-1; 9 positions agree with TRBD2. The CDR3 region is CASSPRSSGRGNEQFF. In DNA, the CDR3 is TGTGCCAGCAGCCCGAGGAGTAGCGGGAGAGGAAATGAGCAGTTCTTC.